The source of this T cell receptor (beta chain) is a study of cytomegalovirus exposure and HLA in healthy donors. PCR involved 60 Vbeta and 13 Jbeta primers. The repertoire was sequenced with immunoSEQ multiplex PCR; TCRdb's copy has only in-frame clones and lacks some. The table has some 97,000 clones, around 82% seen once; the top ten hold just under 4%. The CDR3 length is 14 residues. The germline V gene has CDR1 MNHEY and CDR2 SVGAGI. V lost 6 bases to trimming and J lost 0 bases; unmatched junction nucleotides: 4. The TCR originated in a woman between 50 and 59 years old in good health and CMV-seropositive. This chain connects TRBV6-5 to TRBJ2-5; 7 nucleotides align to TRBD2. The sample was PBMCs. This CDR3 is CASREGGYQETQYF. The CDR3 DNA reads TGTGCCAGCAGGGAGGGAGGGTACCAAGAGACCCAGTACTTC.